The 32 T cell receptor beta chains below all came from one sample that was sequenced in a study of STAT5B mutations in CD4+ large granular lymphocyte leukemia. The table came from immunoSEQ multiplex PCR; TCRdb's copy has only in-frame clones and leaves some out. Found here are over 45,000 clones, 55% to 75% of them singletons; the top ten hold over 1.5%. Sequencing was carried out using CD4+ T cells from blood buffy coats. Source of these receptors: a human donor in good health.

The J gene is TRBJ1-1, the V gene TRBV5-3; D unresolved. TRBV5-3 is known as an ORF, though its function is uncertain. The CDR3 length is 17 residues. With 4 bases removed from V and 1 base from J, the gap between germline ends came to 20 bases. CDR3 sequence (DNA): TGTGCCAGAAGCCTTCCTGCGGCGGCCACGGGGAACACTGAAGCTTTCTTT. Translating it yields CARSLPAAATGNTEAFF.

This chain links TRBV7-3 with TRBJ1-3, with TRBD1 matching over 7 bases. Germline V gene lookup returns CDR1 SGHTA and CDR2 FQGTGA. J lost 2 bases, V lost 7 bases, and 5 bases had no gene match. The CDR3 is 14 amino acids. The CDR3 loop is CASKEGATGNTIYF. CDR3 in DNA: TGTGCCAGCAAAGAGGGGGCGACTGGAAACACCATATATTTT.

This clone was recorded a few times. The chain uses TRBV7-9 and TRBJ1-2, with D perhaps TRBD1 (6 bases). V lost 0 bases and J 7 bases, leaving 12 bases between the germline ends. Germline V gives CDR1 SEHNR, CDR2 FQNEAQ (reference sequence). The CDR3 totals 14 residues. The CDR3 sequence: CASSLASTGFGYTF. As DNA, the CDR3 is TGTGCCAGCAGCTTAGCGAGCACAGGGTTTGGCTACACCTTC.

The V call is TRBV28, the J call TRBJ1-2; D unresolved. The CDR3 contains 13 residues. The germline V gene has CDR1 MDHEN and CDR2 SYDVKM. V was cut by 8 bases and J by 7 bases, with 17 bases left in between. The CDR3 bases are TGTGCCAGCGGTCGACCACCAACGAGTGGCTACACCTTC. This sequence encodes CASGRPPTSGYTF.

This clone was counted only a few times. This chain uses TRBV21-1 with TRBJ1-1; the D call of TRBD1 is as the table states it, not checked on the DNA. TRBV21-1 is given as a pseudogene. The CDR3 spans 12 residues. The CDR3: CASSKGDSEAFF. The CDR3 DNA is TGTGCCAGCAGCAAAGGGGACAGTGAAGCTTTCTTT.

V usage is TRBV5-6 and J usage is TRBJ1-5, with a possible D match to TRBD1 (5 bases). This CDR3 spans 15 amino acids. CDR1 and CDR2 (germline): SGHDT, YYEEEE. Trimming pared 4 bases from V and 6 bases from J, leaving 17 bases between. The CDR3 here is CASSPGPGTGQPQHF. Written as DNA, the CDR3 is TGTGCCAGCAGCCCGGGACCAGGGACGGGTCAGCCCCAGCATTTT.

The chain links TRBV5-6 to TRBJ2-1; D is ambiguous. V was shortened by 2 bases and J by 4 bases, with 7 bases between the two germline ends. CDR3 length: 13 residues. Germline V gene lookup returns CDR1 SGHDT and CDR2 YYEEEE. This CDR3 reads CASSFSGYNEQFF. CDR3 nucleotide sequence: TGTGCCAGCAGCTTCTCGGGTTACAATGAGCAGTTCTTC.

For the CDR3, the DNA is TGTGCCAGCAGCTTGGTGCCCGATCCGGGACTGCAGTTCTTC. As protein: CASSLVPDPGLQFF. The gene calls are TRBV5-4 and TRBJ2-1; D might be TRBD2 (6 bases). Germline CDR1 reads SGHNT; CDR2 reads YYREEE (reference sequence). The CDR3 extends over 14 amino acids. V lost 0 bases and J lost 12, with 16 bases in between.

The rearrangement uses TRBV2 and TRBJ1-2, with 9 positions matching TRBD1. The CDR3 has 16 residues. The ends lost 2 bases at V and 3 bases at J; junction bases unmatched: 7. CDR1 is SNHLY and CDR2 is FYNNEI in the germline V gene. The CDR3 reads CASSETAGTGYYGYTF. The CDR3 coding sequence is TGTGCCAGCAGTGAAACAGCCGGGACAGGGTACTATGGCTACACCTTC. Full variable domain (rest looked up from reference TRBV2 and TRBJ1-2): EPEVTQTPSHQVTQMGQEVILRCVPISNHLYFYWYRQILGQKVEFLVSFYNNEISEKSEIFDDQFSVERPDGSNFTLKIRSTKLEDSAMYFCASSETAGTGYYGYTFGSGTRLTVV.

This chain uses TRBV9 with TRBJ2-3; perhaps TRBD2 as D (5 bases). Deletions cut 4 bases from V and 3 bases from J, with 6 bases between. The CDR3 totals 12 residues. CDR1 is SGDLS, CDR2 YYNGEE, per germline. CDR3 bases: TGTGCCAGCAGCCAGCGGACAGATACGCAGTATTTT. Protein sequence: CASSQRTDTQYF.

The chain uses TRBV10-3 and TRBJ1-1; 7 nucleotides align to TRBD1. Per germline, CDR1 ENHRY and CDR2 SYGVKD. The junction had 9 bases not matched to a gene; V was cut back by 9 bases and J by 2 bases. The CDR3 totals 14 residues. CDR3 region: CAISLTGQNTEAFF. The DNA of the CDR3 is TGTGCCATATCCCTGACAGGGCAAAACACTGAAGCTTTCTTT.

The chain employs TRBV6-1 and TRBJ2-1, with TRBD2 identical over 8 bases. Germline V CDR1 and CDR2: MNHNS, SASEGT. V lost 2 bases and J lost 7; bases outside the gene matches: 10. The CDR3 runs to 16 residues. The CDR3 spells CASSEFSRGGRNEQFF. The DNA of the CDR3 is TGTGCCAGCAGTGAATTTTCACGGGGGGGCCGGAATGAGCAGTTCTTC.

V and J are TRBV2 and TRBJ2-3, with D uncertain. Germline values: CDR1 SNHLY, CDR2 FYNNEI. The CDR3 totals 13 residues. V gave up 0 bases and J gave up 5 bases, with 6 bases separating them. The CDR3 sequence: CASSEARLDTQYF. The CDR3, as DNA: TGTGCCAGCAGTGAAGCGCGACTAGATACGCAGTATTTT.

The genes are TRBV16 and TRBJ1-1; 8 bases align to TRBD1. The CDR3 extends over 15 amino acids. Germline assignment: CDR1 KGHSY and CDR2 FQNENV. Trimming removed 0 bases from V and 1 base from J; junction bases left unmatched: 1. The CDR3 sequence is CASSQSQGANTEAFF. DNA for the CDR3: TGTGCCAGCAGCCAATCCCAGGGGGCGAACACTGAAGCTTTCTTT.

The chain has TRBV6-1 and TRBJ2-5; 8 bases are a match to TRBD2. The V segment lost 0 bases and the J segment 4 bases; nucleotides outside the gene matches: 4. The CDR3 is made up of 15 amino acids. CDR1 and CDR2 from the germline V gene are MNHNS and SASEGT. For the CDR3, the DNA is TGTGCCAGCAGTGAAGCCCGGGGGGGCATAGAGACCCAGTACTTC. This sequence encodes CASSEARGGIETQYF.

The sample holds a few counts of this clone. The chain employs TRBV30 and TRBJ1-5; D is unclear. This CDR3 has 13 residues. CDR1 and CDR2 from the germline V gene are GTSNPN and SVGIG (reference sequence). V lost 2 bases and J lost 1, with 6 bases in between. CDR3 sequence (DNA): TGTGCCTGGAGTCTGGGGAGCAATCAGCCCCAGCATTTT. This encodes CAWSLGSNQPQHF.

This chain joins TRBV10-2 and TRBJ2-1; no clear D gene. Germline CDR1 is WSHSY and CDR2 is SAAADI. V shed 7 bases and J shed 7 bases, with 11 bases lying between them. The CDR3 runs 12 residues. This chain's CDR3 is CASTDGRNEQFF. The CDR3 DNA reads as TGCGCCAGCACTGACGGTCGAAATGAGCAGTTCTTC.

The J gene is TRBJ2-3, the V gene TRBV7-3; 10 nucleotides match TRBD2. The CDR3 is 15 amino acids. Germline CDR1 reads SGHTA; CDR2 reads FQGTGA. Trimming took 5 bases from V and 4 from J; bases not matched to a gene: 6. The CDR3 spells CASSPSGGRADTQYF. CDR3 bases: TGTGCCAGCAGCCCTAGCGGGGGTCGTGCAGATACGCAGTATTTT.

The J gene is TRBJ2-2, the V gene TRBV5-1; 14 nucleotides line up with TRBD2. The germline CDR1 and CDR2 sequences are SGHRS and YFSETQ. There are 16 residues in the CDR3. Trimming took 4 bases from V and 6 from J; bases not matched to a gene: 5. The CDR3 loop reads CASSPRTSGGSGELFF. The CDR3 DNA reads as TGCGCCAGCAGCCCGAGGACTAGCGGGGGGTCCGGGGAGCTGTTTTTT.

The rearrangement uses TRBV6-5 and TRBJ1-1, with 8 bases aligning to TRBD1. Germline CDR1 and CDR2: MNHEY and SVGAGI. The J segment lost 3 bases and the V segment lost 6 bases, leaving 3 bases of the junction unmatched. The CDR3 totals 13 residues. The CDR3 region is CASSGQGDTEAFF. DNA for the CDR3: TGTGCCAGCAGCGGACAGGGAGACACTGAAGCTTTCTTT.

The chain couples TRBV28 to TRBJ2-7; the D gene is possibly TRBD2 (5 bases). V was pared by 5 bases and J by 1 base, with 6 bases between. From germline, CDR1 is MDHEN and CDR2 SYDVKM. This CDR3 spans 12 amino acids. This chain's CDR3 is CASSEGSYEQYV. The CDR3 bases are TGTGCCAGCAGTGAGGGATCCTACGAGCAGTACGTC.

This clone appeared a single time. The chain employs TRBV18 and TRBJ1-1, with 8 bases lining up with TRBD1. V was pared by 3 bases and J by 1 base, with 7 bases of the junction left unmatched. Germline CDR1 reads KGHSH; CDR2 reads LQKENI. The CDR3 length is 16 residues. CDR3 sequence reads: CASSPPRQGTNTEAFF. DNA for the CDR3: TGTGCCAGCTCACCTCCGCGACAGGGGACGAACACTGAAGCTTTCTTT.

The chain carries TRBV19 and TRBJ2-3; D is possibly TRBD2 (5 bases). Germline V lookup: CDR1 LNHDA, CDR2 SQIVND (reference sequence). V dropped 4 bases and J dropped 6 bases, with 14 bases sitting between them. The CDR3 covers 14 residues. CDR3 in DNA: TGTGCCAGTAGTACGGGGTTAGCCGTGGATACGCAGTATTTT. Translation: CASSTGLAVDTQYF.

V gene TRBV29-1 combines with J gene TRBJ2-5; D possibly corresponds to TRBD2 (5 bases). CDR1 and CDR2 (germline): SQVTM, ANQGSEA. CDR3 length equals 10 residues. Trimming removed 6 bases at V and 4 bases at J, with 6 bases between. This CDR3 reads CSVEVETQYF. CDR3 nucleotide sequence: TGCAGCGTGGAGGTAGAGACCCAGTACTTC.

Here the CDR3 reads CASSEVRSKAFF. CDR3 in DNA: TGTGCCAGCAGTGAAGTACGGAGCAAAGCTTTCTTT. This chain uses TRBV6-1 with TRBJ1-1; D remains ambiguous. Germline V gives CDR1 MNHNS, CDR2 SASEGT. The V end lost 1 base, the J end lost 9 bases, and 9 bases lay between the germline ends. This CDR3 contains 12 residues.

The rearrangement uses TRBV5-1 and TRBJ2-5; a weak D match, TRBD1 (5 bases). Deletions cut 8 bases from V and 2 bases from J, with 16 bases between. The CDR3 has 14 amino acids. Per germline, CDR1 SGHRS and CDR2 YFSETQ. This CDR3 reads CARQQGGTQETQYF. In DNA, the CDR3 is TGCGCCAGACAGCAGGGTGGAACACAAGAGACCCAGTACTTC.

J is TRBJ1-2 and V is TRBV10-3; 7 nucleotides match TRBD1. The CDR3 length is 14 residues. The germline CDR1 and CDR2 sequences are ENHRY and SYGVKD. With V trimmed by 2 bases and J by 5 bases, 5 bases remained unmatched. The CDR3 nucleotides read TGTGCCATCAGTGAGGGGGACAGTTCGTATGGCTACACCTTC. Amino acid sequence: CAISEGDSSYGYTF.

V is TRBV7-2 and J is TRBJ2-1; TRBD1 agrees at 7 bases. CDR1 and CDR2 from the germline V gene are SGHTA and FQGNSA. CDR3 length: 14 residues. With 5 bases clipped from V and 9 bases from J, the junction kept 10 bases outside the gene matches. The CDR3 DNA follows: TGTGCCAGCAGCCGCCGGGACAGAGAGAGTGAGCAGTTCTTC. It is translated as CASSRRDRESEQFF.

The V call is TRBV5-1, the J call TRBJ2-1; no definite D call. Germline values: CDR1 SGHRS, CDR2 YFSETQ. V was clipped by 5 bases and J by 3 bases, with 15 bases between them. CDR3 length: 15 amino acids. The CDR3 DNA reads TGCGCCAGCAGTCCTCCCGACAACAACTACAATGAGCAGTTCTTC. This gives the protein CASSPPDNNYNEQFF.

This clone occurred a few times. The V gene is TRBV6-7, the J gene TRBJ1-2; D ambiguous. TRBV6-7 is an ORF, with its function uncertain. The germline V and J ends were trimmed by 2 bases and 1 base, with 2 bases remaining between them. This CDR3 comprises 12 residues. This chain's CDR3 is CASSYNNYGYTF. In DNA, the CDR3 is TGTGCCAGCAGTTACAATAACTATGGCTACACCTTC.

The chain employs TRBV7-2 and TRBJ1-5; 8 nucleotides line up with TRBD1. Germline trimming cut 5 bases from V and 11 bases from J; bases unmatched to any gene: 14. Germline lookup yields CDR1 SGHTA and CDR2 FQGNSA. This CDR3 is 15 amino acids long. The CDR3 here is CASSPPGGDRKAQHF. CDR3 DNA sequence: TGTGCCAGCAGCCCCCCAGGGGGCGATAGGAAGGCCCAGCATTTT.

In this sample, this clone turned up once. This sequence joins TRBV7-9 and TRBJ2-1; 10 bases line up with TRBD1. Germline V CDR1 and CDR2: SEHNR, FQNEAQ (reference sequence). The J segment lost 5 bases and the V segment lost 5 bases, leaving 6 bases of the junction unmatched. The CDR3 loop spans 15 amino acids. The CDR3 here is CASSLGGTGDNEQFF. CDR3 nucleotides: TGTGCCAGCAGCCTAGGTGGGACAGGGGACAATGAGCAGTTCTTC.